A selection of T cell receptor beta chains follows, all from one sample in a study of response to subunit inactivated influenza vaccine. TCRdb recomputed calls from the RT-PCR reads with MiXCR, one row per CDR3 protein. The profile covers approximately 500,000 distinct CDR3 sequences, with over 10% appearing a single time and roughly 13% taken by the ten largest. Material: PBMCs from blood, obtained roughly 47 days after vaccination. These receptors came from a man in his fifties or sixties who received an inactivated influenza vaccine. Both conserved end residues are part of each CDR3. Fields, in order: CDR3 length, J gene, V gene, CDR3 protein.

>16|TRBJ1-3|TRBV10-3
CATRIGQAFSGNTIYF
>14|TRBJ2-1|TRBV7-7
CASSLAGMYNEQFF
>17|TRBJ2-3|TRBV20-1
CCARELMGDTRTDTQYF
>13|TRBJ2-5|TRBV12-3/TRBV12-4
CASSFVASETQYF
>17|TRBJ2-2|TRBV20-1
CSAQGLAGGIDTGELFF
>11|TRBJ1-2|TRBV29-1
CSGLEGYGYTF
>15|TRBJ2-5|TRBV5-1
CASSGKGQPQETQYF
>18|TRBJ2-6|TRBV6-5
CASSYSPRLYSGANVLTF
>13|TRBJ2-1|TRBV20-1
CSASSGRGDEQFF
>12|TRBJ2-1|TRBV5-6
CASSLRRTQEFF
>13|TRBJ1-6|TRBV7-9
CASSPFVDSPLHF
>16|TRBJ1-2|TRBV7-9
CASSPSGGLPNYGYTF
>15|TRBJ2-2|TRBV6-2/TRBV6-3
CASSSIGEVTGELFF
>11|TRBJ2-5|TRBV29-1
CSVAVQETQYF
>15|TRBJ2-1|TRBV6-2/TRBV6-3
CASTLGLAHYNEQFF
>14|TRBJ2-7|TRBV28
CASSPPTRGPEQYF
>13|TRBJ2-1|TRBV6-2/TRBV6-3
CASSWDRGAEQFF
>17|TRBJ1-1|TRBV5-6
CASSHGAGGAGSTEAFF
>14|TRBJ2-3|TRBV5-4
CASSLEPGRDTQYF
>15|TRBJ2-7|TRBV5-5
CASSSSTSANYEQYF
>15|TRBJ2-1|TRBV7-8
CASSIAASSYNEQFF
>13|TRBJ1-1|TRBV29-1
CSVRPKLNTEAFF
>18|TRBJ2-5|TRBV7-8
CASSFPREGEGLDGTQYF
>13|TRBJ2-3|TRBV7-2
CASRLGGTDTQYF
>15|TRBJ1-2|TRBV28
CASSFWGAQHYGYTF
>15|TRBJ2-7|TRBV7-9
CASSLDGTITYEQYF